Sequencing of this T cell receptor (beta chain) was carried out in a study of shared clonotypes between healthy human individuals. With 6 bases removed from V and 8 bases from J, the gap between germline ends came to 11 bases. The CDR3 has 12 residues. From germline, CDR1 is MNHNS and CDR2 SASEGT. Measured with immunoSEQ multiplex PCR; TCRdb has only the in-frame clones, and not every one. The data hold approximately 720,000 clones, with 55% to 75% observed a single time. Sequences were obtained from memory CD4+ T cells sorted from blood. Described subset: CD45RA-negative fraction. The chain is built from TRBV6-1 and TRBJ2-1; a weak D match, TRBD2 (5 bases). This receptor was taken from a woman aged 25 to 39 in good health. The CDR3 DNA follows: TGTGCCAGCAGAGAGGACTTGGATGAGCAGTTCTTC. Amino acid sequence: CASREDLDEQFF.